The rows below give T cell receptor beta chains drawn from one sample of a study of blood T cell repertoires in COVID-19. Sequencing was performed with immunoSEQ multiplex PCR; in TCRdb, only in-frame clones are kept and a portion is missing. The repertoire has some 460,000 clones, about 85% of them found once; the top ten carry roughly 0.72%. Sequencing used PBMCs or T cells enriched from blood (not recorded which). Receptors originate from a woman aged 18-35 years who had recovered from COVID-19. CDR3s include the opening cysteine and the closing phenylalanine or tryptophan. D genes are given only for firm matches. For some rows the clone size is stated as once, few or many, or as a class when expanded; others skip it.

d_gene: TRBD1
abundance: -
j_gene: TRBJ1-2
v_gene: TRBV9
CDR3nt: TGTGCCAGCAGCGCGCCTGTGGGGACAGCCTATGGCTACACCTTC
CDR3aa: CASSAPVGTAYGYTF

d_gene: -
abundance: -
j_gene: TRBJ2-7
v_gene: TRBV11-2
CDR3nt: TGTGCCAGCAGCTTAGAGGTATTCGTGGCGGGGAGCTCCTACGAGCAGTACTTC
CDR3aa: CASSLEVFVAGSSYEQYF

d_gene: TRBD1
abundance: -
j_gene: TRBJ1-2
v_gene: TRBV27
CDR3nt: TGTGCCAGCAGTATAACAGGGGGCAGTGGCTACACCTTC
CDR3aa: CASSITGGSGYTF

d_gene: -
abundance: -
j_gene: TRBJ1-3
v_gene: TRBV19
CDR3nt: TGTGCCAGTAGTATCGGAAAAACGAGAGGAGGCCTGAAGGGAAACACCATATATTTT
CDR3aa: CASSIGKTRGGLKGNTIYF

d_gene: -
abundance: -
j_gene: TRBJ2-7
v_gene: TRBV11-3
CDR3nt: TGTGCCAGCAGCCCCTCCGCGGCCTCCTACGAGCAGTACTTC
CDR3aa: CASSPSAASYEQYF

d_gene: TRBD1
abundance: -
j_gene: TRBJ1-1
v_gene: TRBV19
CDR3nt: TGTGCCAGTTCAGGGGGTTCGAACACTGAAGCTTTCTTT
CDR3aa: CASSGGSNTEAFF

d_gene: -
abundance: -
j_gene: TRBJ1-2
v_gene: TRBV28
CDR3nt: TGTGCCAGCAGTTTTGAGTTCGGGGATGGGGGGTCGGCTGGCTACACCTTC
CDR3aa: CASSFEFGDGGSAGYTF

d_gene: TRBD2
abundance: -
j_gene: TRBJ2-5
v_gene: TRBV11-2
CDR3nt: TGTGCCAGCAGCCCCGGGACTAGCGGGGGGGCCGGGGAGACCCAGTACTTC
CDR3aa: CASSPGTSGGAGETQYF

d_gene: TRBD1
abundance: few
j_gene: TRBJ2-3
v_gene: TRBV14
CDR3nt: TGTGCCAGCAGCCATTGGGACAGGGAGCCGGATACGCAGTATTTT
CDR3aa: CASSHWDREPDTQYF

d_gene: -
abundance: few
j_gene: TRBJ1-5
v_gene: TRBV19
CDR3nt: TGTGCCAGTACGAGCCAAATTACAGGGTGGGGGAGTCAGCCCCAGCATTTT
CDR3aa: CASTSQITGWGSQPQHF

d_gene: -
abundance: -
j_gene: TRBJ1-2
v_gene: TRBV12-3/TRBV12-4
CDR3nt: TGTGCCAGCACTTATAGAGCCAGGGGTGGCTACACCTTC
CDR3aa: CASTYRARGGYTF

d_gene: TRBD1
abundance: many
j_gene: TRBJ1-2
v_gene: TRBV30
CDR3nt: TGTGCCTGGACCTTTGGGACAGGGACTTATGGCTACACCTTC
CDR3aa: CAWTFGTGTYGYTF

d_gene: TRBD2
abundance: -
j_gene: TRBJ2-5
v_gene: TRBV9
CDR3nt: TGTGCCAGCTCACTACAAGCGGGGGGGCTGTACGAGACCCAGTACTTC
CDR3aa: CASSLQAGGLYETQYF

d_gene: TRBD1
abundance: -
j_gene: TRBJ1-1
v_gene: TRBV7-9
CDR3nt: TGTGCCAGCAGCCGTATAGGACAGGGTCTAAAGGGGACTGAAGCTTTCTTT
CDR3aa: CASSRIGQGLKGTEAFF

d_gene: -
abundance: once
j_gene: TRBJ2-5
v_gene: TRBV2
CDR3nt: TGTGCCAGCAGTGGTGACAGGAAAGAGACCCAGTACTTC
CDR3aa: CASSGDRKETQYF

d_gene: TRBD1
abundance: -
j_gene: TRBJ1-1
v_gene: TRBV10-2
CDR3nt: TGCGCCAGCAGACGCGACAGGGACACTGAAGCTTTCTTT
CDR3aa: CASRRDRDTEAFF

d_gene: TRBD2
abundance: -
j_gene: TRBJ2-1
v_gene: TRBV4-1
CDR3nt: TGCGCCAGCAGCCAAGAGGGTGCTCGGGGGGACTCCTACAATGAGCAGTTCTTC
CDR3aa: CASSQEGARGDSYNEQFF

d_gene: TRBD1
abundance: -
j_gene: TRBJ2-1
v_gene: TRBV5-1
CDR3nt: TGCGCCAGCAGCTTGGAGGGACAGGGAAACAATGAGCAGTTCTTC
CDR3aa: CASSLEGQGNNEQFF

d_gene: -
abundance: -
j_gene: TRBJ1-2
v_gene: TRBV27
CDR3nt: TGTGCCAGCAAGGAACAGGGTCATAACTATGGCTACACCTTC
CDR3aa: CASKEQGHNYGYTF

d_gene: TRBD2
abundance: -
j_gene: TRBJ2-7
v_gene: TRBV6-2/TRBV6-3
CDR3nt: TGTGCCAGCAGTACCCGGACTAGCGGGACACCCTACGAGCAGTACTTC
CDR3aa: CASSTRTSGTPYEQYF

d_gene: -
abundance: once
j_gene: TRBJ2-2
v_gene: TRBV5-1
CDR3nt: TGCGCCAGCAGGGCGGGACAGCCGAACACCGGGGAGCTGTTTTTT
CDR3aa: CASRAGQPNTGELFF

d_gene: -
abundance: -
j_gene: TRBJ1-5
v_gene: TRBV15
CDR3nt: TGTGCCACCAGCAAAGACCGCAGACAGCCCCAGCATTTT
CDR3aa: CATSKDRRQPQHF

d_gene: -
abundance: -
j_gene: TRBJ1-6
v_gene: TRBV19
CDR3nt: TGTGCCAGTAGTATAGTCAAAGCAAATAATTCACCCCTCCACTTT
CDR3aa: CASSIVKANNSPLHF

d_gene: -
abundance: -
j_gene: TRBJ1-5
v_gene: TRBV6-5
CDR3nt: TGTGCCAGCAGTCGACAGGATGGGCCCCAGCATTTT
CDR3aa: CASSRQDGPQHF

d_gene: TRBD2
abundance: -
j_gene: TRBJ2-2
v_gene: TRBV27
CDR3nt: TGTGCCAGCAGTTCAGGGACTAGCAGGGGCACCGGGGAGCTGTTTTTT
CDR3aa: CASSSGTSRGTGELFF

d_gene: TRBD1
abundance: -
j_gene: TRBJ1-1
v_gene: TRBV30
CDR3nt: TGTGCCTGGGTAAGACAGGGGACTGAAGCTTTCTTT
CDR3aa: CAWVRQGTEAFF

d_gene: -
abundance: -
j_gene: TRBJ1-1
v_gene: TRBV19
CDR3nt: TGTGCCAGTAGCCCCCAGACAATTATGAACACTGAAGCTTTCTTT
CDR3aa: CASSPQTIMNTEAFF

d_gene: TRBD1
abundance: -
j_gene: TRBJ1-1
v_gene: TRBV18
CDR3nt: TGTGCCAGCTCAACATATACAGGGGAGAACACTGAAGCTTTCTTT
CDR3aa: CASSTYTGENTEAFF

d_gene: -
abundance: -
j_gene: TRBJ1-1
v_gene: TRBV5-1
CDR3nt: TGCGCCAGCAGCTTTACGGGGAACACTGAAGCTTTCTTT
CDR3aa: CASSFTGNTEAFF

d_gene: -
abundance: once
j_gene: TRBJ2-7
v_gene: TRBV27
CDR3nt: TGTGCCAGCAGTTTGCGGGACCCCGACTCCTACGAGCAGTACTTC
CDR3aa: CASSLRDPDSYEQYF

d_gene: TRBD1
abundance: -
j_gene: TRBJ1-2
v_gene: TRBV28
CDR3nt: TGTGCCAGCAGTCCTTGGACAGGGACCCCTTTCAACTATGGCTACACCTTC
CDR3aa: CASSPWTGTPFNYGYTF

d_gene: TRBD2
abundance: once
j_gene: TRBJ2-7
v_gene: TRBV11-2
CDR3nt: TGTGCCAGCGTCTCCCCCCTGAGGGAGGGCCACGAGCAGTACTTC
CDR3aa: CASVSPLREGHEQYF

d_gene: TRBD1
abundance: -
j_gene: TRBJ1-6
v_gene: TRBV5-1
CDR3nt: TGCGCCAGCAGCCGATTACAGGGGGATAATTCACCCCTCCACTTT
CDR3aa: CASSRLQGDNSPLHF

d_gene: -
abundance: -
j_gene: TRBJ1-1
v_gene: TRBV19
CDR3nt: TGTGCCAGTAGTCTACAGGCCACCCTGGGGACTGAAGCTTTCTTT
CDR3aa: CASSLQATLGTEAFF

d_gene: -
abundance: few
j_gene: TRBJ1-2
v_gene: TRBV7-9
CDR3nt: TGTGCCAGCAGCTTATTCGGGGTTACGGAGAATGGCTACACCTTC
CDR3aa: CASSLFGVTENGYTF

d_gene: TRBD1
abundance: few
j_gene: TRBJ1-6
v_gene: TRBV19
CDR3nt: TGTGCCAGTAGTATTGAGGGGGCTTCACCCCTCCACTTT
CDR3aa: CASSIEGASPLHF

d_gene: -
abundance: -
j_gene: TRBJ1-2
v_gene: TRBV12-3/TRBV12-4
CDR3nt: TGTGCCACCTCAGCGGGGAGGGTCTATGGCTACACCTTC
CDR3aa: CATSAGRVYGYTF

d_gene: -
abundance: -
j_gene: TRBJ1-5
v_gene: TRBV30
CDR3nt: TGTGCCTGGAGTGCGAATCATGGAGACCGCTATAGCAATCAGCCCCAGCATTTT
CDR3aa: CAWSANHGDRYSNQPQHF

d_gene: TRBD1
abundance: -
j_gene: TRBJ1-1
v_gene: TRBV28
CDR3nt: TGTGCCAGCAGTTCGGGCCGACAGGGCGCGTCGAACACTGAAGCTTTCTTT
CDR3aa: CASSSGRQGASNTEAFF

d_gene: TRBD2
abundance: -
j_gene: TRBJ2-2
v_gene: TRBV7-2
CDR3nt: TGTGCCAGCAGCTCCAGGGGGACTAGCGGGGCGAACACCGGGGAGCTGTTTTTT
CDR3aa: CASSSRGTSGANTGELFF

d_gene: TRBD2
abundance: -
j_gene: TRBJ2-7
v_gene: TRBV5-6
CDR3nt: TGTGCCAGAAATCGGCCTCTGAGCGGGGGGCCCGACGAGCAGTACTTC
CDR3aa: CARNRPLSGGPDEQYF

d_gene: -
abundance: -
j_gene: TRBJ2-5
v_gene: TRBV5-1
CDR3nt: TGCGCCAGCAGCCGTACCGAGTCCATCCGGAGGGAGACCCAGTACTTC
CDR3aa: CASSRTESIRRETQYF

d_gene: TRBD1
abundance: many
j_gene: TRBJ2-7
v_gene: TRBV4-1
CDR3nt: TGCGCCAGCAGCCAGGGCCTCAACCCCAGGGGGCTCTACGAGCAGTACTTC
CDR3aa: CASSQGLNPRGLYEQYF